This entry lists 29 T cell receptor beta chains sequenced from one sample in a study of Tregs in tolerant kidney transplant recipients. Clones were read by immunoSEQ multiplex PCR, and TCRdb kept only the in-frame ones, dropping some. The sample data list approximately 31,000 clones. Sequenced material: CD8+ T cells from blood, taken before the transplant. Receptors originate from a human donor who received a combined kidney and bone marrow transplant.

As to this clone: Sequencing ends 3 residues short of the CDR3 end; the germline J gene provides the rest. The V gene is TRBV2, the J gene TRBJ2-2; 13 bases align to TRBD2. This CDR3 is 17 amino acids long. The V segment lost 7 bases and the J segment 3 bases; nucleotides outside the gene matches: 8. Germline CDR1 and CDR2: SNHLY and FYNNEI. The CDR3 loop reads CASKGLAGVPHTGELFF. The CDR3 DNA, read in part, is TGTGCCAGCAAAGGACTAGCGGGAGTCCCTCACACCGGGGAG.

Comments on this clone: Read coverage stops 3 residues before the CDR3 terminus; the germline J gene supplies the remainder. V usage is TRBV7-8 and J usage is TRBJ2-1; D may match TRBD1 or TRBD2 (6 bases each). Germline-derived CDR1 and CDR2 are SGHVS and FQNEAQ. Between the trimmed V and J ends, which lost 5 bases and 6 bases, there was a span of 17 bases. This CDR3 region has 15 residues. The CDR3 bases that were read are TGTGCCAGCAGCGAAAGGGCAGGGGAGGTCAATGAG. Translation: CASSERAGEVNE. The full CDR3 sequence reads CASSERAGEVNEQFF. Supplemented by reference TRBV7-8 and TRBJ2-1, the full variable domain reads GAGVSQSPRYKVAKRGQDVALRCDPISGHVSLFWYQQALGQGPEFLTYFQNEAQLDKSGLPSDRFFAERPEGSVSTLKIQRTQQEDSAVYLCASSERAGEVNEQFFGPGTRLTVL.

About this clone: The DNA ends 3 residues before the CDR3 does, and the rest of the CDR3 is filled in from the germline J gene. The chain combines TRBV5-1 with TRBJ2-7, with a weak D call TRBD1 (5 bases). This CDR3 contains 15 residues. V lost 0 bases and J 0 bases, leaving 10 bases between the germline ends. The germline V gene encodes CDR1 SGHRS and CDR2 YFSETQ. Partial CDR3 DNA: TGCGCCAGCAGCTTGGAAGGACACCTCTCCTACGAG. Translating gives CASSLEGHLSYE. The complete CDR3 reads CASSLEGHLSYEQYF.

Worth noting for this clone: Sequencing ends 3 residues short of the CDR3 end; the germline J gene provides the rest. The genes are TRBV7-6 and TRBJ1-3; 8 nucleotides align to TRBD1. CDR1 and CDR2 (germline): SGHVS, FNYEAQ. V shed 1 base and J 8 bases; nucleotides not matched to a gene: 4. CDR3 size: 14 residues. The part of the CDR3 DNA that was read is TGTGCCAGCAGCTTAGGAGCAGGGGGCCACACC. It is translated as CASSLGAGGHT. In full, the CDR3 reads CASSLGAGGHTIYF.

Notes on this clone: The read ends 3 residues shy of where the CDR3 ends; the end is completed using the germline J gene. J is TRBJ2-3 and V is TRBV7-6; a weak D match, TRBD2 (6 bases). V lost 5 bases to trimming and J lost 6 bases, with 18 bases between them. The CDR3 is 15 residues long. CDR1 and CDR2 (germline): SGHVS, FNYEAQ. The sequenced CDR3 bases are TGTGCCAGCAGCCCGGGACTCCGACGTTGGGATACG. Translation: CASSPGLRRWDT. From start to end, the CDR3 is CASSPGLRRWDTQYF.

A note on this clone: From the germline J gene comes the end of the CDR3, since the read stops 3 residues before it. The V and J genes are TRBV29-1 and TRBJ1-2; D remains unclear. The CDR3 sequence is 13 residues long. The V end lost 3 bases, the J end lost 5 bases, and 13 bases lay between the germline ends. Germline V gene sequence: CDR1 SQVTM, CDR2 ANQGSEA. CDR3 bases read: TGCAGCGTTGAGACTGGCGGAGCTTATGGC. Its translation is CSVETGGAYG. In full, the CDR3 is CSVETGGAYGYTF.

The CDR3 sequence: CASSLVGSGGETQYF. The covered CDR3 bases are TGTGCCAGCAGCTTAGTGGGCAGCGGGGGGGAGACC. The gene calls are TRBV7-2 and TRBJ2-5, with TRBD2 matching over 9 bases. The read falls 3 residues short of the CDR3 end, and the missing part is taken from the germline J gene. The V and J ends lost 1 base and 5 bases, in that order; junction bases with no gene match: 5. The CDR3 has 15 residues. Per the germline V gene, CDR1 is SGHTA and CDR2 is FQGNSA.

Concerning this clone: The missing CDR3 end, 3 residues past where the read stops, is filled in from the germline J gene. The rearrangement joins TRBV6-1 to TRBJ1-5, with D tentatively TRBD1 (6 bases). The ends were cut back, 4 bases at V and 6 bases at J, with 13 bases in the middle. CDR1 MNHNS and CDR2 SASEGT come from the germline V gene. This CDR3 contains 14 residues. CDR3 bases read: TGTGCCAGCAGTGTTGCAACAGGGTCTCAGCCC. Translation: CASSVATGSQP. The complete CDR3 sequence is CASSVATGSQPQHF.

Concerning this clone: The read terminates 3 residues before the CDR3 end, so the remaining end is supplied by the germline J gene. The chain links TRBV13 to TRBJ2-1; 13 nucleotides line up with TRBD2. CDR3 length: 16 residues. Trimming removed 4 bases from V and 9 bases from J; junction bases left unmatched: 9. Germline V gene sequence: CDR1 PRHDT, CDR2 FYEKMQ (reference sequence). CDR3 in amino acids: CASSSPGLAGDGEQFF. Partial CDR3 DNA: TGTGCCAGCAGCTCCCCCGGACTAGCGGGAGATGGTGAG.

Of note for this clone: The sequence runs out 3 residues before the end of the CDR3; the remainder is reconstructed from the germline J gene. The chain joins TRBV19 to TRBJ2-7; 7 bases are shared with TRBD2. The germline V gene encodes CDR1 LNHDA and CDR2 SQIVND (reference sequence). Trimming took 6 bases from V and 4 from J; bases not matched to a gene: 9. The CDR3 contains 14 residues. The covered CDR3 bases are TGTGCCAGTAGCCCGGGGAGGGGACTTTACGAG. Amino acid sequence: CASSPGRGLYE. The full-length CDR3 reads as CASSPGRGLYEQYF.

Notes on this clone: The CDR3 end falls 3 residues outside the read, so it is completed with the germline J gene. The chain is built from TRBV7-2 and TRBJ2-7; no definite D call. Trimming took 5 bases from V and 6 from J, leaving 11 bases between them. Per germline, CDR1 SGHTA and CDR2 FQGNSA. The CDR3 has 12 residues. CDR3 protein: CASSSRRGEQYF. CDR3 bases read: TGTGCCAGCAGCAGCAGGAGAGGCGAG.

In the case of this clone: Read data end 3 residues before the CDR3 end; the end is taken from the germline J gene. The chain joins TRBV7-8 to TRBJ2-7; TRBD2 matches at 14 bases. The germline CDR1 and CDR2 sequences are SGHVS and FQNEAQ. V trimming: 5 bases; J trimming: 2 bases; junction bases outside the gene matches: 2. The length of the CDR3 is 15 residues. The CDR3 reads CASSGGLAGAYEQYF. CDR3 DNA, as far as it was read: TGTGCCAGCAGCGGGGGACTAGCGGGAGCCTACGAG.

Details on this clone: The read ends 3 residues early relative to the CDR3; the germline J gene fills the gap. The gene calls are TRBV6-1 and TRBJ2-7; D may be TRBD2 (6 bases). The CDR3 is 13 amino acids. In germline, CDR1 is MNHNS, CDR2 SASEGT. Trimming stripped 2 bases from V and 4 bases from J, with 9 bases between. Incomplete CDR3 DNA: TGTGCCAGCAGTGAAAGGGGAGGTTACGAG. Translating gives CASSERGGYE. The complete CDR3 protein is CASSERGGYEQYF.

With regard to this clone: The CDR3 end is not reached by the read, which stops 3 residues before it; the germline J gene fills it in. The rearrangement links TRBV20-1 to TRBJ1-1; TRBD1 is a possible D gene (5 bases). The CDR3 is 16 amino acids. CDR1 DFQATT and CDR2 SNEGSKA come from the germline V gene (reference sequence). The V end lost 6 bases, the J end lost 1 base, and 21 bases lay between the germline ends. The CDR3 spells CSAAPIIRDSNTEAFF. The covered CDR3 bases are TGCAGTGCAGCCCCGATTATCAGGGATTCGAACACTGAA.

Regarding this clone: The DNA ends 3 residues before the CDR3 does, and the rest of the CDR3 is filled in from the germline J gene. The rearrangement links TRBV19 to TRBJ2-7, with TRBD1 matching 8 bases. Germline V CDR1 and CDR2: LNHDA, SQIVND (reference sequence). V was pared by 6 bases and J by 2 bases, with 12 bases of the junction left unmatched. CDR3 length equals 16 residues. The covered CDR3 bases are TGTGCCAGTAGGATTACCGGGACAGGCAAGGCCTACGAG. This sequence encodes CASRITGTGKAYE. The full CDR3 is CASRITGTGKAYEQYF.

CDR3 residues: CASSDWTANSPLHF. The CDR3 bases that were read are TGTGCCAGCAGTGACTGGACTGCCAATTCACCC. This rearrangement joins TRBV6-1 to TRBJ1-6; D is unclear. The read finishes 3 residues shy of the CDR3 end, and the germline J gene is used to complete it. This CDR3 region has 14 residues. The germline CDR1 and CDR2 sequences are MNHNS and SASEGT. The V end lost 3 bases, the J end lost 7 bases, and 10 bases lay between the germline ends.

Details on this clone: The sequence runs out 3 residues before the end of the CDR3; the remainder is reconstructed from the germline J gene. The chain employs TRBV6-1 and TRBJ2-7, with TRBD1 identical over 10 bases. The J segment lost 0 bases and the V segment lost 4 bases, leaving 6 bases of the junction unmatched. Germline-derived CDR1 and CDR2 are MNHNS and SASEGT. CDR3 length equals 16 residues. CDR3 DNA (partial): TGTGCCAGCAGTGCCGGACGGACAGGGGGCTCCTACGAG. Amino acids: CASSAGRTGGSYE. The whole CDR3 sequence reads CASSAGRTGGSYEQYF.

With respect to this clone: The read terminates 3 residues before the CDR3 end, so the remaining end is supplied by the germline J gene. The rearrangement links TRBV7-2 to TRBJ2-7; 8 nucleotides match TRBD1. Germline CDR1 and CDR2: SGHTA and FQGNSA. V shed 3 bases, J shed 2 bases, and the junction held 6 bases outside the gene matches. The CDR3 extends over 15 amino acids. CDR3 amino acids: CASSFSPRGPYEQYF. CDR3 DNA, as far as it was read: TGTGCCAGCAGCTTCTCGCCCAGGGGGCCCTACGAG.

Turning to this clone: With the read ending 3 residues before the CDR3 end, the germline J gene is used to fill in that end. The chain links TRBV14 to TRBJ2-1; 9 bases line up with TRBD1. The trim removed 1 base at V and 6 bases at J, leaving 7 bases unmatched. There are 16 residues in the CDR3. The germline gives CDR1 SGHDN, CDR2 FVKESK. Here the CDR3 reads CASSQALRQGVNEQFF. The CDR3 bases that were read are TGTGCCAGCAGCCAAGCGCTTAGACAGGGGGTCAATGAG.

The CDR3 spells CASSWGQNTEAFF. Partial CDR3 DNA: TGTGCCAGCAGCTGGGGACAGAACACTGAA. V usage is TRBV11-2 and J usage is TRBJ1-1; D possibly corresponds to TRBD1 (6 bases). Coverage ceases 3 residues before the CDR3 finishes, and the germline J gene fills in the end. This CDR3 contains 13 residues. Trimming stripped 4 bases from V and 1 base from J, with 7 bases between. Germline lookup yields CDR1 SGHAT and CDR2 FQNNGV.

This chain's CDR3 is CASSPDSSSEQFF. The CDR3 DNA, read in part, is TGTGCCAGCTCACCCGACAGTAGTAGTGAG. The J gene is TRBJ2-1, the V gene TRBV18, with D maybe TRBD1 (5 bases). With the read ending 3 residues before the CDR3 end, the germline J gene is used to fill in that end. The CDR3 contains 13 residues. Germline CDR1 and CDR2: KGHSH and LQKENI. Trimming shortened V by 3 bases and J by 9 bases, and 12 bases separated the two germline ends.

Here the CDR3 reads CASSFSQGPFVGAFF. The covered CDR3 bases are TGTGCCAGCAGCTTTTCACAGGGACCCTTCGTGGGG. V and J are TRBV7-9 and TRBJ1-1, with D possibly being TRBD1 (6 bases). The sequence runs out 3 residues before the end of the CDR3; the remainder is reconstructed from the germline J gene. The CDR3 runs to 15 residues. Germline CDR1 reads SEHNR; CDR2 reads FQNEAQ (reference sequence).

Worth noting for this clone: The CDR3 end falls 3 residues outside the read, so it is completed with the germline J gene. The chain has TRBV7-9 and TRBJ2-7; 10 positions match TRBD1. This CDR3 region has 15 residues. Germline trimming cut 6 bases from V and 6 bases from J; bases unmatched to any gene: 11. In germline, CDR1 is SEHNR, CDR2 FQNEAQ (reference sequence). CDR3 loop: CASRDLSGTGVEQYF. The part of the CDR3 DNA that was read is TGTGCCAGCAGGGACCTGTCCGGGACAGGGGTCGAG. Variable domain in full (rest from reference TRBV7-9 and TRBJ2-7): DTGVSQNPRHKITKRGQNVTFRCDPISEHNRLYWYRQTLGQGPEFLTYFQNEAQLEKSRLLSDRFSAERPKGSFSTLEIQRTEQGDSAMYLCASRDLSGTGVEQYFGPGTRLTVT.

Turning to this clone: The CDR3 is cut off 3 residues early in the read; its end comes from the germline J gene. The gene calls are TRBV7-9 and TRBJ2-7; TRBD2 is a possible D gene (6 bases). The CDR3 is 13 amino acids. Germline V lookup: CDR1 SEHNR, CDR2 FQNEAQ (reference sequence). V was cut by 8 bases and J by 1 base, with 12 bases left in between. CDR3 residues: CASRWGESYEQYF. The DNA read from the CDR3 is TGTGCCAGCCGCTGGGGGGAATCCTACGAG.

Points on this clone: The DNA ends 3 residues before the CDR3 does, and the rest of the CDR3 is filled in from the germline J gene. This chain links TRBV18 with TRBJ2-2, with 11 bases identical to TRBD1. Germline loops: CDR1 KGHSH, CDR2 LQKENI. The CDR3 contains 17 residues. After removal of 2 bases from V and 5 bases from J, the junction contained 7 bases not matched to a gene. The CDR3 bases that were read are TGTGCCAGCTCACCAGGGACAGGGGGAGTAAGAACCGGGGAG. It is translated as CASSPGTGGVRTGE. In full, the CDR3 reads CASSPGTGGVRTGELFF.

Of note for this clone: Read coverage stops 3 residues before the CDR3 terminus; the germline J gene supplies the remainder. The chain has TRBV7-8 and TRBJ2-1, with TRBD2 matching 7 bases. The germline V gene has CDR1 SGHVS and CDR2 FQNEAQ. The CDR3 covers 15 residues. J gave up 3 bases and V 1 base, and 3 bases lay outside the gene matches. The CDR3 DNA, read in part, is TGTGCCAGCAGCTTAGGGCTAGCGGACTACAATGAG. Encoded protein: CASSLGLADYNE. The whole CDR3 region reads CASSLGLADYNEQFF.

In the case of this clone: The CDR3 is cut off 3 residues early in the read; its end comes from the germline J gene. J is TRBJ2-5 and V is TRBV2; possibly TRBD2 for D (6 bases). Per the germline V gene, CDR1 is SNHLY and CDR2 is FYNNEI. Trimming took 8 bases from V and 2 from J, leaving 6 bases between them. The CDR3 is 11 amino acids. The part of the CDR3 DNA that was read is TGTGCCAGCGGGGGGCAAGAGACC. It specifies CASGGQET. The whole CDR3 sequence is CASGGQETQYF.

Comment on this clone: Coverage ceases 3 residues before the CDR3 finishes, and the germline J gene fills in the end. The chain uses TRBV29-1 and TRBJ2-1; TRBD2 agrees at 13 bases. The length of the CDR3 is 13 residues. With V trimmed by 4 bases and J by 9 bases, 3 bases remained unmatched. Germline CDR1 reads SQVTM; CDR2 reads ANQGSEA. Partial CDR3 DNA: TGCAGCGTTGGGACTAGCGGGGGCCGTGAG. This sequence encodes CSVGTSGGRE. In full, the CDR3 reads CSVGTSGGREQFF.

With regard to this clone: The same CDR3 also results from other DNA sequences found in this sample. CDR3 sequence reads: CAWSAGGTEAFF. The sequenced part of the CDR3 DNA is TGTGCCTGGAGTGCAGGGGGCACTGAA. The V and J genes are TRBV30 and TRBJ1-1; 7 bases are a match to TRBD1. With the read ending 3 residues before the CDR3 end, the germline J gene is used to fill in that end. The trim removed 1 base at V and 4 bases at J, leaving 0 bases unmatched. The CDR3 has 12 residues. Germline loops: CDR1 GTSNPN, CDR2 SVGIG (reference sequence). Together with reference TRBV30 and TRBJ1-1, the CDR3 gives the full variable domain: SQTIHQWPATLVQPVGSPLSLECTVEGTSNPNLYWYRQAAGRGLQLLFYSVGIGQISSEVPQNLSASRPQDRQFILSSKKLLLSDSGFYLCAWSAGGTEAFFGQGTRLTVV.